Presented here are 21 T cell receptor beta chains from one specimen sequenced in a study of identical twins. MiXCR, run by TCRdb on the 5' RACE reads, gives a single entry per CDR3 protein. This sample has approximately 220,000 distinct CDR3 sequences, with around a tenth found just once. Sequenced material: memory (CD45RO+) T cells sorted from blood. The source is a woman aged 18-29 years in good health.

This clonotype was found a few times. The chain recombines TRBV5-5 with TRBJ1-1, with D tentatively TRBD1 (6 bases). Trimming stripped 2 bases from V and 2 bases from J, with 16 bases between. CDR1 SGHKS and CDR2 YYEKEE come from the germline V gene (reference sequence). The length of the CDR3 is 16 residues. CDR3 DNA: TGTGCCAGCAGCTTCACGGGGGCCAGGACCAACACTGAAGCTTTCTTT. It yields the protein CASSFTGARTNTEAFF.

This chain connects TRBV19 to TRBJ2-5; TRBD1 matches at 11 bases. With V trimmed by 11 bases and J by 4 bases, 6 bases remained unmatched. Germline V gene lookup returns CDR1 LNHDA and CDR2 SQIVND (reference sequence). The CDR3 is 13 residues long. CDR3 protein: CASGTGGRETQYF. The CDR3 nucleotides are TGTGCCTCCGGGACAGGGGGAAGAGAGACCCAGTACTTC.

The rearrangement uses TRBV20-1 and TRBJ2-7; D call uncertain. The CDR3 length is 13 residues. Per germline, CDR1 DFQATT and CDR2 SNEGSKA (reference sequence). V was cut by 0 bases and J by 4 bases, with 10 bases left in between. The CDR3 sequence is CSARDGTSYEQYF. CDR3 DNA: TGCAGTGCTAGAGACGGTACCAGTTACGAGCAGTACTTC.

This clonotype was counted once. V usage is TRBV18 and J usage is TRBJ2-3; D gene ambiguous. The CDR3 sequence is 15 residues long. Trimming took off 5 bases at V and 3 bases at J, with 15 bases between the two ends. Looked up from germline, CDR1 is KGHSH and CDR2 is LQKENI. CDR3 in amino acids: CASSAQSGFTDTQYF. The CDR3 DNA reads as TGTGCCAGCTCAGCTCAATCGGGCTTTACAGATACGCAGTATTTT.

This clonotype showed up just a few times. The V and J genes are TRBV10-3 and TRBJ2-3; 8 positions match TRBD1. J lost 2 bases, V lost 3 bases, and 4 bases had no gene match. From germline, CDR1 is ENHRY and CDR2 SYGVKD. The CDR3 sequence is 15 residues long. In DNA, the CDR3 is TGTGCCATCAGTGAATCACAGGGGGACACAGATACGCAGTATTTT. Translation gives CAISESQGDTDTQYF.

This rearrangement joins TRBV5-1 to TRBJ2-5; maybe TRBD2 (6 bases). The ends were cut back, 1 base at V and 7 bases at J, with 20 bases in the middle. The CDR3 runs 16 residues. Germline CDR1 reads SGHRS; CDR2 reads YFSETQ. The CDR3 nucleotides read TGCGCCAGCAGCTTGAACCCCGCCAACGAGGGAGGGACCCAGTACTTC. Amino acids: CASSLNPANEGGTQYF.

The V call is TRBV3-1, the J call TRBJ2-6, with 8 nucleotides matching TRBD2. V lost 6 bases, J lost 4 bases, and 5 bases stayed unmatched. CDR3 length equals 15 residues. Germline loops: CDR1 LGHDT, CDR2 YNNKEL (reference sequence). The CDR3 spells CASRPGGAGANVLTF. The CDR3 DNA sequence: TGTGCCAGCAGGCCCGGGGGGGCGGGGGCCAACGTCCTGACTTTC.

The table lists this clonotype with a few counts. The chain carries TRBV5-5 and TRBJ2-5; no clear D. The V and J ends lost 6 bases and 5 bases respectively, with 8 bases between them. Germline loops: CDR1 SGHKS, CDR2 YYEKEE (reference sequence). The CDR3 loop spans 11 amino acids. The CDR3 region has the DNA TGTGCCAGCATCGCCGCGGAGACCCAGTACTTC. This sequence encodes CASIAAETQYF.

The chain is built from TRBV10-3 and TRBJ1-1, with D uncertain. CDR1 is ENHRY, CDR2 SYGVKD, per germline. Between the trimmed V and J ends, which lost 6 bases and 1 base, there was a span of 6 bases. There are 12 residues in the CDR3. The CDR3 region has the DNA TGTGCCATCAGGGGGTCGAACACTGAAGCTTTCTTT. This codes for CAIRGSNTEAFF.

The chain joins TRBV18 to TRBJ1-3, with 7 bases lining up with TRBD1. This CDR3 is 18 amino acids long. Germline CDR1 and CDR2: KGHSH and LQKENI. Trimming at V came to 2 bases and at J to 0 bases, leaving 10 bases not matched to a gene. DNA for the CDR3: TGTGCCAGCTCACCAAGACGTGGGGACAGAAGCTCTGGAAACACCATATATTTT. Protein product: CASSPRRGDRSSGNTIYF.

This rearrangement joins TRBV11-2 to TRBJ1-4; unclear D gene. Germline V gives CDR1 SGHAT, CDR2 FQNNGV. This CDR3 region has 13 residues. V lost 2 bases and J lost 10, with 11 bases in between. CDR3 protein: CASSLFARGKLFF. The CDR3 bases are TGTGCCAGCAGCTTATTCGCTCGGGGAAAACTGTTTTTT.

This clonotype has only a few counts. The rearrangement uses TRBV9 and TRBJ1-4; D is undetermined. Germline V lookup: CDR1 SGDLS, CDR2 YYNGEE. CDR3 length: 15 amino acids. V lost 0 bases to trimming and J lost 7 bases, with 13 bases between them. This CDR3 reads CASSVAGGVGEKLFF. As DNA, the CDR3 is TGTGCCAGCAGCGTAGCCGGCGGGGTCGGTGAAAAACTGTTTTTT.

The table lists this clonotype with a few counts. This sequence joins TRBV20-1 and TRBJ2-3; D is uncertain. The CDR3 contains 14 residues. Germline loops: CDR1 DFQATT, CDR2 SNEGSKA (reference sequence). V was cut by 3 bases and J by 0 bases, with 10 bases left in between. Written as DNA, the CDR3 is TGCAGTGCTAGTTCTGTGGCTAGCACAGATACGCAGTATTTT. Translating it yields CSASSVASTDTQYF.

This clonotype has at least ten counts. The chain has TRBV24-1 and TRBJ2-1, with unresolved D. V was shortened by 6 bases and J by 4 bases, with 3 bases between the two germline ends. This CDR3 spans 11 amino acids. CDR1 is KGHDR, CDR2 SFDVKD, per germline. As DNA, the CDR3 is TGTGCCACCAGTCAGTACAATGAGCAGTTCTTC. Its translation: CATSQYNEQFF.

The rearrangement joins TRBV27 to TRBJ2-5, with TRBD2 identical over 7 bases. Germline V CDR1 and CDR2: MNHEY, SMNVEV (reference sequence). V shed 8 bases, J shed 4 bases, and the junction held 7 bases outside the gene matches. This CDR3 spans 13 amino acids. CDR3 bases: TGTGCCAGCGGGGGGGGAACAGGAGAGACCCAGTACTTC. Translation: CASGGGTGETQYF.

In this sample, this clonotype turned up a few times. CDR3 in amino acids: CSARSLAGKEQFF. The CDR3 nucleotides are TGCAGTGCTAGAAGTTTAGCGGGAAAAGAGCAGTTCTTC. V is TRBV20-1 and J is TRBJ2-1; 8 positions agree with TRBD2. The CDR3 extends over 13 amino acids. Germline V gives CDR1 DFQATT, CDR2 SNEGSKA (reference sequence). J lost 10 bases, V lost 2 bases, and 7 bases had no gene match.

This clonotype was found many times. V gene TRBV5-1 combines with J gene TRBJ2-7; D remains unclear. With 0 bases removed from V and 4 bases from J, the gap between germline ends came to 8 bases. Germline assignment: CDR1 SGHRS and CDR2 YFSETQ. This CDR3 region has 13 residues. The CDR3 DNA reads TGCGCCAGCAGCTTGGTTAAAGGGTACGAGCAGTACTTC. As protein: CASSLVKGYEQYF. The full variable domain, in which reference TRBV5-1 and TRBJ2-7 provide the parts outside the CDR3, is KAGVTQTPRYLIKTRGQQVTLSCSPISGHRSVSWYQQTPGQGLQFLFEYFSETQRNKGNFPGRFSGRQFSNSRSEMNVSTLELGDSALYLCASSLVKGYEQYFGPGTRLTVT.

This rearrangement joins TRBV5-1 to TRBJ2-3; 7 nucleotides agree with TRBD2. J lost 1 base, V lost 0 bases, and 8 bases had no gene match. CDR1 SGHRS and CDR2 YFSETQ come from the germline V gene. The CDR3 consists of 17 residues. Here the CDR3 reads CASSLVVGGGGTDTQYF. The CDR3 DNA is TGCGCCAGCAGCTTGGTGGTCGGTGGGGGGGGCACAGATACGCAGTATTTT.

This clonotype turned up a few times. The chain recombines TRBV3-1 with TRBJ1-2, with 7 nucleotides matching TRBD1. CDR3 size: 17 residues. CDR1 LGHDT and CDR2 YNNKEL come from the germline V gene (reference sequence). After removal of 5 bases from V and 8 bases from J, the junction contained 20 bases not matched to a gene. For the CDR3, the DNA is TGTGCCAGCAGCGCCCAGGGCACGGGGTATAGGGGGCGCGGCTACACCTTC. Protein product: CASSAQGTGYRGRGYTF.

The chain carries TRBV6-5 and TRBJ2-7; TRBD1 aligns across 10 bases. The germline gives CDR1 MNHEY, CDR2 SVGAGI. Trimming at V came to 2 bases and at J to 3 bases, leaving 1 base not matched to a gene. The length of the CDR3 is 14 residues. DNA of the CDR3: TGTGCCAGCAGTTACCGGACAGGGGGCTACGAGCAGTACTTC. Its translation is CASSYRTGGYEQYF.

This clonotype was observed many times. The V and J genes are TRBV20-1 and TRBJ2-1, with unresolved D. The V end was cut by 5 bases, the J end by 3 bases, with 14 bases between. This CDR3 is 14 amino acids long. In germline, CDR1 is DFQATT, CDR2 SNEGSKA (reference sequence). The CDR3 region is CSAATTKGYNEQFF. The CDR3, as DNA: TGCAGTGCTGCGACAACCAAGGGCTACAATGAGCAGTTCTTC.